This passage covers 31 T cell receptor beta chains from one sample sequenced in a study of radiotherapy plus CTLA-4 blockade in lung cancer. Generated by immunoSEQ multiplex PCR, the TCRdb table keeps only in-frame clones and is missing some. The repertoire has 75,000 to 100,000 clones, 88% of them found once; the top ten carry 4.5% to 6%. Specimen: peripheral blood, collected from a patient treated with radiotherapy plus ipilimumab. All receptors come from a human donor with non-small cell lung cancer that progressed on radiotherapy plus ipilimumab.

This chain uses TRBV4-1 with TRBJ2-3; TRBD1 matches 11 bases. CDR1 MGHRA and CDR2 YSYEKL come from the germline V gene. The CDR3 has 17 residues. With V trimmed by 4 bases and J by 3 bases, 9 bases remained unmatched. The CDR3 nucleotides are TGCGCCAGCAGCCTTACCGCGGGACAGGGGGTTACAGATACGCAGTATTTT. It yields the protein CASSLTAGQGVTDTQYF.

The chain links TRBV5-1 to TRBJ1-1; perhaps TRBD1 as D (6 bases). Trimming pared 0 bases from V and 2 bases from J, leaving 11 bases between. CDR1 and CDR2 (germline): SGHRS, YFSETQ. The CDR3 sequence is 15 residues long. The CDR3 DNA is TGCGCCAGCAGCTTGGTGTGGGGGGCCAACACTGAAGCTTTCTTT. It encodes CASSLVWGANTEAFF.

This chain connects TRBV6-1 to TRBJ1-1, with 8 bases aligning to TRBD1. This CDR3 spans 14 amino acids. Trimming cost V 3 bases and J 5 bases; bases outside gene matches: 5. Germline V gene lookup returns CDR1 MNHNS and CDR2 SASEGT. CDR3: CASSDLDRVTEAFF. As DNA, the CDR3 is TGTGCCAGCAGTGATTTGGACAGGGTTACTGAAGCTTTCTTT.

The chain carries TRBV2 and TRBJ1-1; TRBD1 might be the D (5 bases). CDR1 is SNHLY, CDR2 FYNNEI, per germline. The CDR3 has 13 amino acids. Trimming cost V 4 bases and J 5 bases, with 11 bases left between them. The CDR3 nucleotides read TGTGCCAGCAGTGCGGCAGGGAGGACTGAAGCTTTCTTT. It yields the protein CASSAAGRTEAFF.

Here the CDR3 reads CASSSEWGASNEQYF. The DNA of the CDR3 is TGCGCCAGCAGCTCCGAATGGGGGGCAAGCAACGAGCAGTACTTC. This sequence joins TRBV5-1 and TRBJ2-7; D assignment may be TRBD1 or TRBD2 (6 bases each). CDR1 is SGHRS and CDR2 is YFSETQ in the germline V gene. CDR3 length equals 15 residues. The V end was cut by 3 bases, the J end by 5 bases, with 18 bases between.

CDR3 DNA: TGCAGCGTCCTACAACTAGCGGGAGGGCCGGATACGCAGTATTTT. The encoded protein is CSVLQLAGGPDTQYF. The V gene is TRBV29-1, the J gene TRBJ2-3, with TRBD2 matching over 13 bases. Trimming cost V 6 bases and J 6 bases; bases outside gene matches: 9. The germline V gene encodes CDR1 SQVTM and CDR2 ANQGSEA. The CDR3 totals 15 residues.

The V and J genes are TRBV2 and TRBJ2-3; 7 bases map to TRBD2. CDR3 length equals 18 residues. The junction had 15 bases not matched to a gene; V was cut back by 0 bases and J by 6 bases. CDR1 is SNHLY and CDR2 is FYNNEI in the germline V gene. CDR3 in DNA: TGTGCCAGCAGTGAAGCGCTCGAGGGGTGGGCGGGAGATGATACGCAGTATTTT. Its translation is CASSEALEGWAGDDTQYF.

This chain connects TRBV15 to TRBJ1-5; D not resolved. The CDR3 length is 13 residues. Between the trimmed V and J ends, which lost 0 bases and 6 bases, there was a span of 6 bases. From germline, CDR1 is LNHNV and CDR2 YYDKDF (reference sequence). The CDR3 loop is CATSRDGVQPQHF. CDR3 bases: TGTGCCACCAGCAGAGATGGGGTTCAGCCCCAGCATTTT.

This rearrangement joins TRBV27 to TRBJ2-7; 9 positions match TRBD1. Germline trimming cut 6 bases from V and 4 bases from J; bases unmatched to any gene: 1. Germline V gene sequence: CDR1 MNHEY, CDR2 SMNVEV (reference sequence). This CDR3 comprises 12 residues. The CDR3 DNA reads as TGTGCCAGCAGCGGGACAGGGTACGAGCAGTACTTC. Its protein product is CASSGTGYEQYF.

V gene TRBV19 combines with J gene TRBJ2-1; no clear D gene. This CDR3 region has 15 residues. The ends were cut back, 1 base at V and 1 base at J, with 8 bases in the middle. The germline CDR1 and CDR2 sequences are LNHDA and SQIVND (reference sequence). CDR3 amino acids: CASSIVASSYNEQFF. The CDR3 nucleotides read TGTGCCAGTAGTATAGTTGCGTCGTCCTACAATGAGCAGTTCTTC.

This chain joins TRBV4-2 and TRBJ2-7, with D possibly being TRBD2 (5 bases). The CDR3 length is 17 residues. Trimming shortened V by 4 bases and J by 6 bases, and 25 bases separated the two germline ends. The germline V gene has CDR1 LGHNA and CDR2 YNFKEQ. The CDR3 reads CASSPHAAGRPDSEQYF. The CDR3 nucleotides are TGTGCCAGCAGCCCCCACGCGGCAGGACGCCCGGACTCCGAGCAGTACTTC.

This chain links TRBV5-1 with TRBJ2-1, with D possibly being TRBD2 (7 bases). From germline, CDR1 is SGHRS and CDR2 YFSETQ. The CDR3 is made up of 17 amino acids. Trimming removed 7 bases from V and 0 bases from J, with 20 bases in between. CDR3 sequence: CASRMGRGPFSYNEQFF. CDR3 DNA: TGCGCCAGCCGGATGGGGCGGGGGCCGTTCTCCTACAATGAGCAGTTCTTC. The whole variable domain, filled in from reference TRBV5-1 and TRBJ2-1, reads KAGVTQTPRYLIKTRGQQVTLSCSPISGHRSVSWYQQTPGQGLQFLFEYFSETQRNKGNFPGRFSGRQFSNSRSEMNVSTLELGDSALYLCASRMGRGPFSYNEQFFGPGTRLTVL.

The V call is TRBV18, the J call TRBJ1-3; no clear D. Germline CDR1 KGHSH, CDR2 LQKENI. V was shortened by 6 bases and J by 0 bases, with 15 bases between the two germline ends. The CDR3 is 16 amino acids. CDR3 sequence reads: CASSSGRVLSGNTIYF. CDR3 in DNA: TGTGCCAGCTCCTCCGGACGAGTTCTCTCTGGAAACACCATATATTTT.

The CDR3 sequence: CASSPRRTDTQYF. As DNA, the CDR3 is TGTGCCAGCTCACCGAGACGCACAGATACGCAGTATTTT. The chain recombines TRBV18 with TRBJ2-3; D unclear. This CDR3 has 13 amino acids. Trimming removed 3 bases from V and 1 base from J, with 5 bases in between. The V gene's germline CDR1 is KGHSH and CDR2 LQKENI.

The V gene is TRBV30, the J gene TRBJ2-1; TRBD1 agrees at 7 bases. V was pared by 6 bases and J by 5 bases, with 10 bases of the junction left unmatched. Germline V gene sequence: CDR1 GTSNPN, CDR2 SVGIG (reference sequence). The CDR3 runs 14 residues. CDR3 region: CACKGQVVNNEQFF. In nucleotides, the CDR3 is TGTGCCTGCAAAGGACAGGTAGTAAACAATGAGCAGTTCTTC.

This chain links TRBV7-9 with TRBJ2-1; D uncertain. V was clipped by 5 bases and J by 9 bases, with 17 bases between them. Germline assignment: CDR1 SEHNR and CDR2 FQNEAQ (reference sequence). The CDR3 has 14 amino acids. This CDR3 is CASSLTDRRGEQFF. In nucleotides, the CDR3 is TGTGCCAGCAGCCTAACGGACCGACGAGGTGAGCAGTTCTTC.

This clone is classed as large. Written as DNA, the CDR3 is TGTGCCAGCAGCCCAACGATTGACAGCGGGAGAGACCCCTACGAGCAGTACTTC. This codes for CASSPTIDSGRDPYEQYF. The rearrangement joins TRBV7-9 to TRBJ2-7; 8 positions agree with TRBD2. J was trimmed by 2 bases and V by 5 bases; bases with no gene match: 17. CDR1 SEHNR and CDR2 FQNEAQ come from the germline V gene (reference sequence). The CDR3 spans 18 residues.

The CDR3 region has the DNA TGCAGCGTTGGACTAGCGGCGGCGAACACCGGGGAGCTGTTTTTT. Translating it yields CSVGLAAANTGELFF. The V and J genes are TRBV29-1 and TRBJ2-2; 9 nucleotides match TRBD2. From germline, CDR1 is SQVTM and CDR2 ANQGSEA. The V and J ends lost 4 bases and 0 bases, in that order; junction bases with no gene match: 3. CDR3 length: 15 amino acids.

V and J are TRBV4-2 and TRBJ2-3, with D perhaps matching TRBD1 (6 bases). Germline loops: CDR1 LGHNA, CDR2 YNFKEQ. The CDR3 runs to 16 residues. The ends were cut back, 0 bases at V and 3 bases at J, with 13 bases in the middle. CDR3 sequence (DNA): TGTGCCAGCAGCCAAGAGAAGACAGGTGGGACAGATACGCAGTATTTT. As protein: CASSQEKTGGTDTQYF.

About this clone itself: The identical CDR3 is also encoded by other nucleotide sequences in the sample. The chain couples TRBV7-3 to TRBJ1-1; D remains ambiguous. Trimming cost V 5 bases and J 1 base, with 8 bases left between them. The CDR3 runs to 13 residues. Per the germline V gene, CDR1 is SGHTA and CDR2 is FQGTGA. CDR3 bases: TGTGCCAGCAGCCTTGGGCAGAACACTGAAGCTTTCTTT. This encodes CASSLGQNTEAFF.

Comments on this clone: A read error may account for a junction end that differs from germline. The J gene is TRBJ1-1, the V gene TRBV11-2; D call uncertain. The CDR3 has 13 amino acids. Germline V lookup: CDR1 SGHAT, CDR2 FQNNGV. In DNA, the CDR3 is TGTGCCAGCAGCCTAGAGGTATTGGGTGAAGCTTTCTTT. It specifies CASSLEVLGEAFF.

This chain connects TRBV18 to TRBJ2-3, with 11 bases identical to TRBD2. The germline CDR1 and CDR2 sequences are KGHSH and LQKENI. J gave up 6 bases and V 3 bases, and 5 bases lay outside the gene matches. This CDR3 comprises 15 residues. DNA for the CDR3: TGTGCCAGCTCACCTATAGCGGGAGGGCCCGATACGCAGTATTTT. Amino acids: CASSPIAGGPDTQYF.

J is TRBJ1-5 and V is TRBV10-2, with D tentatively TRBD1 (5 bases). Germline loops: CDR1 WSHSY, CDR2 SAAADI. This CDR3 has 14 residues. Trimming cost V 3 bases and J 3 bases, with 9 bases left between them. The CDR3 DNA reads as TGCGCCAGCAGTGACGGGGGGTACAATCAGCCCCAGCATTTT. Residues: CASSDGGYNQPQHF.

V usage is TRBV9 and J usage is TRBJ2-1, with 7 bases that match TRBD2. Trimming took 0 bases from V and 3 from J; bases not matched to a gene: 6. CDR3 length: 16 amino acids. From germline, CDR1 is SGDLS and CDR2 YYNGEE. The CDR3, as DNA: TGTGCCAGCAGCGTAGCGCATGCTAGCGGCTACAATGAGCAGTTCTTC. This codes for CASSVAHASGYNEQFF.

Here the CDR3 DNA reads TGTGCCAGCAGCCGATTACCCGGGACAGGAGGACACAATGAGCAGTTCTTC. Its protein is CASSRLPGTGGHNEQFF. The J gene is TRBJ2-1, the V gene TRBV11-2; TRBD1 matches at 8 bases. CDR3 length: 17 residues. V shed 5 bases and J 5 bases; nucleotides not matched to a gene: 14. The germline V gene encodes CDR1 SGHAT and CDR2 FQNNGV.

The V and J genes are TRBV18 and TRBJ2-4, with a possible D match to TRBD1 (5 bases). Between the trimmed V and J ends, which lost 0 bases and 0 bases, there was a span of 15 bases. The CDR3 sequence is 18 residues long. The germline V gene encodes CDR1 KGHSH and CDR2 LQKENI. CDR3: CASSPPRRQSVAKNIQYF. The CDR3 DNA is TGTGCCAGCTCACCACCGAGAAGACAGTCCGTAGCCAAAAACATTCAGTACTTC.

The chain recombines TRBV5-4 with TRBJ2-1; D possibly corresponds to TRBD2 (6 bases). The CDR3 runs to 14 residues. The ends were cut back, 2 bases at V and 10 bases at J, with 16 bases in the middle. Per germline, CDR1 SGHNT and CDR2 YYREEE (reference sequence). CDR3 DNA: TGTGCCAGCAGCTTCTGGGCACTAGCAGGCGAGCAGTTCTTC. It codes for CASSFWALAGEQFF.

This chain connects TRBV27 to TRBJ2-7; weak D call: TRBD2 (5 bases). This CDR3 comprises 14 residues. From germline, CDR1 is MNHEY and CDR2 SMNVEV (reference sequence). Trimming took 2 bases from V and 0 from J, leaving 8 bases between them. The DNA of the CDR3 is TGTGCCAGCAGTTTAGGTGGACTCTCCTACGAGCAGTACTTC. This gives the protein CASSLGGLSYEQYF.

There are a few counts of this clone. V usage is TRBV6-5 and J usage is TRBJ2-7; 7 bases map to TRBD2. This CDR3 comprises 14 residues. J lost 3 bases, V lost 2 bases, and 4 bases had no gene match. The germline gives CDR1 MNHEY, CDR2 SVGAGI. CDR3 region: CASSYDGGSYEQYF. For the CDR3, the DNA is TGTGCCAGCAGTTACGACGGCGGGAGCTACGAGCAGTACTTC.

This chain joins TRBV7-9 and TRBJ2-7; 10 bases are shared with TRBD1. Per germline, CDR1 SEHNR and CDR2 FQNEAQ (reference sequence). J was trimmed by 5 bases and V by 5 bases; bases with no gene match: 9. This CDR3 comprises 15 residues. In DNA form, the CDR3 reads TGTGCCAGCAGCCCTCCGGGACAGGGGTGGCACGAGCAGTACTTC. It specifies CASSPPGQGWHEQYF.

The chain combines TRBV11-2 with TRBJ1-1; D is ambiguous. The CDR3 spans 14 residues. CDR1 SGHAT and CDR2 FQNNGV come from the germline V gene. V lost 1 base and J lost 5, with 11 bases in between. This chain's CDR3 is CASSLGLPGTEAFF. The CDR3 DNA is TGTGCCAGCAGCTTAGGTTTGCCGGGAACTGAAGCTTTCTTT.